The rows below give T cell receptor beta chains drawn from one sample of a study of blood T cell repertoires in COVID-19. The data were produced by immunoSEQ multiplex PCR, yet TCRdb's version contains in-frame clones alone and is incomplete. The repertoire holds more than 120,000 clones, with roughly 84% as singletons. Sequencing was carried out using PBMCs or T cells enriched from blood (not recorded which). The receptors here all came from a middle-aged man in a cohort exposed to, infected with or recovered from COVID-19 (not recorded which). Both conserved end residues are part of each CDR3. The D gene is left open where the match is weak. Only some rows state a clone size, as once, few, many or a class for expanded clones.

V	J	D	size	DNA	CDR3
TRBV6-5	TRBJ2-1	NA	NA	TGTGCCAGCAGTTCCCCCAAATACAATGAGCAGTTCTTC	CASSSPKYNEQFF
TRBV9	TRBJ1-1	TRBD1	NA	TGTGCCAGCAGCGTAGGGCAGGGGGCAACGGGGACTGAAGCTTTCTTT	CASSVGQGATGTEAFF
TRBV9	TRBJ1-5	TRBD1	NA	TGTGCCAGCAGCGTAGAGGGGACAGTTAATCAGCCCCAGCATTTT	CASSVEGTVNQPQHF
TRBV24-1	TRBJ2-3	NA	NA	TGTGCCACCAGTGACTCGGGACTGCGGACGCAGTATTTT	CATSDSGLRTQYF
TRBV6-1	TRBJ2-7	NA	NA	TGTGCCAGCAGTTTCGGAGGAAGAGGCGAGCAGTACTTC	CASSFGGRGEQYF
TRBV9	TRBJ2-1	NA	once	TGTGCCAGCACCCCCTCGGGGGATACCTACAATGAGCAGTTCTTC	CASTPSGDTYNEQFF
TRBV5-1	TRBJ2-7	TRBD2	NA	TGCGCCAGCAGCTTGGCGGGGGGGACCGCCTACGAGCAGTACTTC	CASSLAGGTAYEQYF
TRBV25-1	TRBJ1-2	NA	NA	TGTGCCAGCAGTGAATATATGGCGGGGAGCGGCTACACCTTC	CASSEYMAGSGYTF
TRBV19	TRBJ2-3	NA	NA	TGTGCCAGTAGTCCCCGGGGCAGGGGCCCAGATACGCAGTATTTT	CASSPRGRGPDTQYF
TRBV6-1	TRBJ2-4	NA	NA	TGTGCCAGCAGTGAATCAATTGAGGGGGTTGACATTCAGTACTTC	CASSESIEGVDIQYF
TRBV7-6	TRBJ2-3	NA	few	TGTGCCAGCAGCGGAGGAGATACGCAGTATTTT	CASSGGDTQYF
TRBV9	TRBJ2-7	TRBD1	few	TGTGCCAGCAGCGTAGGGGACAGCTCCTACGAGCAGTACTTC	CASSVGDSSYEQYF
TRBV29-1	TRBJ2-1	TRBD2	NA	TGCAGCGTTGCGGCAAGACTAGCGACAAATGAGCAGTTCTTC	CSVAARLATNEQFF
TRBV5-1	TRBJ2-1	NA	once	TGCGCCAGCAGCTGGTCGGGGGGCCGCTCCTACAATGAGCAGTTCTTC	CASSWSGGRSYNEQFF
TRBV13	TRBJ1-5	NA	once	TGTGCCAGCAGCTTAGGACCCCCAGGGCGAAGCAATCAGCCCCAGCATTTT	CASSLGPPGRSNQPQHF
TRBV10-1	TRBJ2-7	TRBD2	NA	TGCGCCAGCAGTGCGGGGGGTGGATACGAGCAGTACTTC	CASSAGGGYEQYF
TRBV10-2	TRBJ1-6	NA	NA	TGCGCCAGCAGTGTGGGGAGCTCCTATAATTCACCCCTCCACTTT	CASSVGSSYNSPLHF
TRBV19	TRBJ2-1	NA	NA	TGTGCCAGTAGTGGGCGGGGGCTCAATGAGCAGTTCTTC	CASSGRGLNEQFF
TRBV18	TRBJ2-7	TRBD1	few	TGTGCCAGCTCACCCGGGACAGGAGTTTGGGAGCAGTACTTC	CASSPGTGVWEQYF
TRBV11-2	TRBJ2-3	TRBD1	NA	TGTGCCAGCAGCGAACAGGGGCCAGATACGCAGTATTTT	CASSEQGPDTQYF
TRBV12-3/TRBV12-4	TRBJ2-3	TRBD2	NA	TGTGCCAGCACCGTAGCGGGGGGGCATACGCAGTATTTT	CASTVAGGHTQYF
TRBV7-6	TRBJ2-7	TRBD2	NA	TGTGCCAGCAGCTCGTCTAGGGGACTAGCGGGAGCATACGAGCAGTACTTC	CASSSSRGLAGAYEQYF
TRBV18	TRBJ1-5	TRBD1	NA	TGTGCCAGCTCACCACTTAGGGGGCAGGGTCAGCCCCAGCATTTT	CASSPLRGQGQPQHF
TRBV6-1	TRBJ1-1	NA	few	TGTGCCAGCAGTGAACGAGGGTATGTGGCTTTCTTT	CASSERGYVAFF
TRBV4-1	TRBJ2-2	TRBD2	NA	TGCGCCAGCAGCCGTAGCGGGATTAACACCGGGGAGCTGTTTTTT	CASSRSGINTGELFF
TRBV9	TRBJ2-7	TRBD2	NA	TGTGCCAGCAGCGTAGGCGCGGGAGTCACCGAGCAGTACTTC	CASSVGAGVTEQYF
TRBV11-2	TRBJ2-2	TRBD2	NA	TGTGCCACCCCTCGGGGGGCCGGGGAGCTGTTTTTT	CATPRGAGELFF
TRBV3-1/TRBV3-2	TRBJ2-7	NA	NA	TGTGCCAGCAGCCAAAGAGGTACAGGGCAGCACGAGCAGTACTTC	CASSQRGTGQHEQYF
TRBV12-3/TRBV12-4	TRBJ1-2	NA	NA	TGTGCCAGCAGCAGAGCAGGGGATGGCTACACCTTC	CASSRAGDGYTF
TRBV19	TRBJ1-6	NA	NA	TGTGCCAGTAGTATGACAGAAACCTATAATTCACCCCTCCACTTT	CASSMTETYNSPLHF
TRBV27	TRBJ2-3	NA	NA	TGTGCCAGCACAGGGACAGATACGCAGTATTTT	CASTGTDTQYF
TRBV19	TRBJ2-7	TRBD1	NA	TGTGCCAGTGGACAGGGGAGCTCCTACGAGCAGTACTTC	CASGQGSSYEQYF
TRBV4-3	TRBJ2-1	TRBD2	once	TGCGCCAGCAGCCAAGATGGCGGGGGAAATTACAATGAGCAGTTCTTC	CASSQDGGGNYNEQFF
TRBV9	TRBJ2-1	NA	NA	TGTGCCAGCAGCGTATATGGCGGAACGGATGAGCAGTTCTTC	CASSVYGGTDEQFF
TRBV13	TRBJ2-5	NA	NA	TGTGCCAGCAGCCGACAAGGCCCAGGGATGACCCAGTACTTC	CASSRQGPGMTQYF
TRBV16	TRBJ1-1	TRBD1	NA	TGTGCCAGCAGTCAAGGGGGCCGCACTGAAGCTTTCTTT	CASSQGGRTEAFF
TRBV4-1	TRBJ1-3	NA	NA	TGCGCCAGCAGCCAGATGACAGGTTTGAGCTCTGGAAACACCATATATTTT	CASSQMTGLSSGNTIYF